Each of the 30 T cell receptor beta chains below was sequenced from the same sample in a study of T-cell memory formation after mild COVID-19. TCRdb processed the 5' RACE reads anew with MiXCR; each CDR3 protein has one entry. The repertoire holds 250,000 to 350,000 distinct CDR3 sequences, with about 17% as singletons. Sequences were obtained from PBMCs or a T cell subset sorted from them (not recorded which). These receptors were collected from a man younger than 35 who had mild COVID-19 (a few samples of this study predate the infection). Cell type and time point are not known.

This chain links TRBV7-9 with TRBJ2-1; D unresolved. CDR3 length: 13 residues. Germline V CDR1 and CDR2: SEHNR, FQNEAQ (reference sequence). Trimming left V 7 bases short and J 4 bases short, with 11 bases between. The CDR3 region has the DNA TGTGCCAGCACCGCCGGACCTTACAATGAGCAGTTCTTC. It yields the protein CASTAGPYNEQFF.

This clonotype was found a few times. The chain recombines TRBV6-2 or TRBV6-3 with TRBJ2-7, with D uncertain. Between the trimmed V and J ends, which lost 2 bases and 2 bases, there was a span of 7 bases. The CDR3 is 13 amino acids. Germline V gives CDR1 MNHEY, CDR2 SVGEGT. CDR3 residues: CASSYSRAYEQYF. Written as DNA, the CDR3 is TGTGCCAGCAGTTACAGCAGAGCCTACGAGCAGTACTTC.

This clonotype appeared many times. CDR3: CSAKGRGVPDTQYF. The CDR3, as DNA: TGCAGTGCTAAAGGGCGGGGGGTCCCAGATACGCAGTATTTT. The chain carries TRBV20-1 and TRBJ2-3, with 8 nucleotides matching TRBD2. Germline V gives CDR1 DFQATT, CDR2 SNEGSKA (reference sequence). CDR3 length: 14 residues. V gave up 4 bases and J gave up 4 bases; unmatched junction bases: 7.

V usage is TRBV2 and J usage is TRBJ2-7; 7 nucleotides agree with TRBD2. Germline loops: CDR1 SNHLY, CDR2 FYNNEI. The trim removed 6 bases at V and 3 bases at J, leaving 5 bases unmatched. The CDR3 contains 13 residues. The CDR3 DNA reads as TGTGCCAGCAGGCCTGCGGGGGACTACGAGCAGTACTTC. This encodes CASRPAGDYEQYF.

The CDR3 bases are TGTGCTAGTGGTTCCCCGGCGGGGGGGCCAGATACGCAGTATTTT. This translates into CASGSPAGGPDTQYF. The chain has TRBV12-5 and TRBJ2-3; 9 bases are a match to TRBD2. Germline V gene data show CDR1 as LGHNT and CDR2 as FRNRAP. The CDR3 has 15 residues. The junction had 6 bases not matched to a gene; V was cut back by 4 bases and J by 4 bases.

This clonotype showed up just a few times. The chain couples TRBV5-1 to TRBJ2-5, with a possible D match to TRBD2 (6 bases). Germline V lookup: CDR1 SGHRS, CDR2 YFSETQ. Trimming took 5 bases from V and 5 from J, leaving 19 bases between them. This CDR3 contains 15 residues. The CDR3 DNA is TGCGCCAGCAGGGCGGGACTCGTTCCGTCGGAGACCCAGTACTTC. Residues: CASRAGLVPSETQYF.

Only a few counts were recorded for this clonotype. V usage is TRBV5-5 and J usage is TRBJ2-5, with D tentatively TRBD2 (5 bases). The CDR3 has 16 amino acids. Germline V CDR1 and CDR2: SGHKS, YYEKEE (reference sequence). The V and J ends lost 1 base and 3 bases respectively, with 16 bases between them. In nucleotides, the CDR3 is TGTGCCAGCAGCTTGTACCGGGGAGAGGTTGAAGAGACCCAGTACTTC. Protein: CASSLYRGEVEETQYF.

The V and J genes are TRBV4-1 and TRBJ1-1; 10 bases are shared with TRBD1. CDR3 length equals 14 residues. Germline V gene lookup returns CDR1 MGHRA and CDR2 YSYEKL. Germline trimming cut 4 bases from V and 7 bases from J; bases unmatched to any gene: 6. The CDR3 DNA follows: TGCGCCAGCAGCCGTCGACAGGGGGCGGGTGAAGCTTTCTTT. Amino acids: CASSRRQGAGEAFF.

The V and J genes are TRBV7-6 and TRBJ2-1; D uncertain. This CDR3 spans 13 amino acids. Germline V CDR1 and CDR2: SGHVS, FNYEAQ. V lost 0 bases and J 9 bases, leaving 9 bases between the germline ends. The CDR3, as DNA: TGTGCCAGCAGCTTAGCGCACGGTGCTGAGCAGTTCTTC. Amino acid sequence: CASSLAHGAEQFF.

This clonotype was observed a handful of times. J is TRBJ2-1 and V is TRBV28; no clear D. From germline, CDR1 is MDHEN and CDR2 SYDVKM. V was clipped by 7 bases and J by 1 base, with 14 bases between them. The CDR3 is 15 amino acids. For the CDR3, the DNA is TGTGCCAGCATCCCTCCCTTGTCATCCTACAATGAGCAGTTCTTC. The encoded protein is CASIPPLSSYNEQFF.

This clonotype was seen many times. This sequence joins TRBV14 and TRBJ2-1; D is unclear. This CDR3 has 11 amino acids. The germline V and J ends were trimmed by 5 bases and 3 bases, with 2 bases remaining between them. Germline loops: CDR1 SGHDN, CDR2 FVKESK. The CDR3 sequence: CASSDYNEQFF. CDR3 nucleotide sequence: TGTGCCAGCAGCGACTACAATGAGCAGTTCTTC.

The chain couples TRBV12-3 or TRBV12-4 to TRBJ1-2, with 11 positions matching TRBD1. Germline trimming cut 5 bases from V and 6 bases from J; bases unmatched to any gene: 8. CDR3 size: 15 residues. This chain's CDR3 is CASSMQDRGPNGYTF. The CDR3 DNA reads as TGTGCCAGCAGTATGCAGGACAGGGGGCCCAATGGCTACACCTTC.

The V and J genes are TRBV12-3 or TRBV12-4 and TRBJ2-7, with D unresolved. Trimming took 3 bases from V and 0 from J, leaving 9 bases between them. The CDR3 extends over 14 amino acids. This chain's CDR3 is CASSFLVLSYEQYF. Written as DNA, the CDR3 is TGTGCCAGCAGTTTTCTGGTCCTCTCCTACGAGCAGTACTTC.

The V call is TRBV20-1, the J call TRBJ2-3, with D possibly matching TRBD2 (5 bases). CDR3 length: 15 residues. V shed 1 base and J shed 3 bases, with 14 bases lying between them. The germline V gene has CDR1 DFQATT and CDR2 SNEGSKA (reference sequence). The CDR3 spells CSARALRLMTDTQYF. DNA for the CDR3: TGCAGTGCTAGAGCTTTGAGACTAATGACAGATACGCAGTATTTT.

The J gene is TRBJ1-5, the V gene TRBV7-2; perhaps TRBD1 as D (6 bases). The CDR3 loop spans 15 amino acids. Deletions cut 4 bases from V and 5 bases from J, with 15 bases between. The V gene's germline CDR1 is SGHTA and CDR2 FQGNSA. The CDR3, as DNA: TGTGCCAGCAGCTCTAGTGGGGGCGACTATCAGCCCCAGCATTTT. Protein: CASSSSGGDYQPQHF. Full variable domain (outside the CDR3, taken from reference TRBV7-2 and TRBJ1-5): GAGVSQSPSNKVTEKGKDVELRCDPISGHTALYWYRQSLGQGLEFLIYFQGNSAPDKSGLPSDRFSAERTGGSVSTLTIQRTQQEDSAVYLCASSSSGGDYQPQHFGDGTRLSIL.

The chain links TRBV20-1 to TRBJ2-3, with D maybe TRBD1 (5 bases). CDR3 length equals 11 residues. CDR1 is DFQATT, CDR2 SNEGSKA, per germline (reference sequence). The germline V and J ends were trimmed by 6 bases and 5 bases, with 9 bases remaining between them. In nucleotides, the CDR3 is TGCAGTGCCCACCAGGGAGATACGCAGTATTTT. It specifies CSAHQGDTQYF.

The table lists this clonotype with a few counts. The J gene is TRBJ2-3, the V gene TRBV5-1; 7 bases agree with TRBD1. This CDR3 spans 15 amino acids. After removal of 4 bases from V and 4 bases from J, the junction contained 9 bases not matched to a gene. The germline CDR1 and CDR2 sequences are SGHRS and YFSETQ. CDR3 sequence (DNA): TGCGCCAGCAGCGGGGACAGTAGGTTGGCAGATACGCAGTATTTT. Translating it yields CASSGDSRLADTQYF.

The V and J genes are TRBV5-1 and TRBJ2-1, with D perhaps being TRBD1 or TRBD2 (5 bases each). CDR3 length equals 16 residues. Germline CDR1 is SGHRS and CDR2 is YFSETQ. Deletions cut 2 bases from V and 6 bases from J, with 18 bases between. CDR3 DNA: TGCGCCAGCAGCTTATGGGACCCGTCCCTTGTCAATGAGCAGTTCTTC. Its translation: CASSLWDPSLVNEQFF.

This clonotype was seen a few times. The CDR3 spells CATSRGQGGDYEQYF. The CDR3 bases are TGTGCCACCAGCAGAGGGCAGGGAGGGGACTACGAGCAGTACTTC. This rearrangement joins TRBV15 to TRBJ2-7; TRBD2 matches at 7 bases. The CDR3 sequence is 15 residues long. V was clipped by 1 base and J by 3 bases; unmatched bases: 6. Germline CDR1 LNHNV, CDR2 YYDKDF (reference sequence).

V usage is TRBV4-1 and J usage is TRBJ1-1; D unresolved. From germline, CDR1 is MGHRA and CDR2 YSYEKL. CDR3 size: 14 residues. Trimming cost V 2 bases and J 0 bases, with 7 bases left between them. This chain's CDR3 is CASSQRFLNTEAFF. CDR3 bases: TGCGCCAGCAGCCAAAGGTTTTTGAACACTGAAGCTTTCTTT.

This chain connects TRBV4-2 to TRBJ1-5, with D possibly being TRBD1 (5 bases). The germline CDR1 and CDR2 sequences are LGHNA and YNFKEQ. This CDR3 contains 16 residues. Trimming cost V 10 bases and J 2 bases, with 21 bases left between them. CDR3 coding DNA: TGTGCCACCGGGAGGGGCGGCTCCGAGGGCAATCAGCCCCAGCATTTT. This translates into CATGRGGSEGNQPQHF.

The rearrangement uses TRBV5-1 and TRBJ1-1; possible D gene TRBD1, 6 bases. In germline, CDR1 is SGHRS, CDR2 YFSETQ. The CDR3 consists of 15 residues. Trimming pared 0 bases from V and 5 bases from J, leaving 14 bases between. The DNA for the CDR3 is TGCGCCAGCAGCTTGGGTGCGGGGGCTAGGACTGAAGCTTTCTTT. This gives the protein CASSLGAGARTEAFF. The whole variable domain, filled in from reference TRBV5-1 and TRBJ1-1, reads KAGVTQTPRYLIKTRGQQVTLSCSPISGHRSVSWYQQTPGQGLQFLFEYFSETQRNKGNFPGRFSGRQFSNSRSEMNVSTLELGDSALYLCASSLGAGARTEAFFGQGTRLTVV.

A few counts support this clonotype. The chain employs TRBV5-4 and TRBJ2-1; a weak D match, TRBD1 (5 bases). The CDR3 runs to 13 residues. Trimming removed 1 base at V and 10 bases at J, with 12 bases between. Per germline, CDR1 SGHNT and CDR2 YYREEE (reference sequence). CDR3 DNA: TGTGCCAGCAGCTTGTGGACATCAAAAGAGCAGTTCTTC. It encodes CASSLWTSKEQFF.

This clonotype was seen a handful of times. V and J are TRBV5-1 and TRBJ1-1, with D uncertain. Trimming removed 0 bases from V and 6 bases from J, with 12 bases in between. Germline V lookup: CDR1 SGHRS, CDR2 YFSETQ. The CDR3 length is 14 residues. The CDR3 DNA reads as TGCGCCAGCAGCTTGGGCCCAGGCCCCCCTGAAGCTTTCTTT. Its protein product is CASSLGPGPPEAFF.

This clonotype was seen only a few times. This CDR3 is CSASDRTSFTDTQYF. In DNA, the CDR3 is TGCAGTGCTAGTGATAGGACTTCATTCACAGATACGCAGTATTTT. V usage is TRBV20-1 and J usage is TRBJ2-3; the D gene is possibly TRBD2 (5 bases). Deletions cut 3 bases from V and 2 bases from J, with 15 bases between. The CDR3 sequence is 15 residues long. CDR1 and CDR2 (germline): DFQATT, SNEGSKA (reference sequence).

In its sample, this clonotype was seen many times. The DNA of the CDR3 is TGTGCCAGCAGCTTGGCCCGGGACACCTACGAGCAGTACGTC. Its protein is CASSLARDTYEQYV. The V call is TRBV5-4, the J call TRBJ2-7; D is perhaps TRBD1 (6 bases). Germline V gene lookup returns CDR1 SGHNT and CDR2 YYREEE (reference sequence). V lost 0 bases to trimming and J lost 2 bases, with 9 bases between them. CDR3 length: 14 amino acids.

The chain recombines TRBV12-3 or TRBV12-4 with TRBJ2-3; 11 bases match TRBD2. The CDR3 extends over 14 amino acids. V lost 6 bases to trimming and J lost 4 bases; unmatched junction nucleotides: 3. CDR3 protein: CASRGTSGSDTQYF. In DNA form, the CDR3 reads TGTGCCAGCAGGGGGACTAGCGGATCAGATACGCAGTATTTT.

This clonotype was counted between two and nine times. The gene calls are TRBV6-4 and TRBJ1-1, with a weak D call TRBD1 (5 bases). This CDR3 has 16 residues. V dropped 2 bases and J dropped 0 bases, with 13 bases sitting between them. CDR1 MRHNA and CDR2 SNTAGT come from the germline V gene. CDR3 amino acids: CASSDPLGDLNTEAFF. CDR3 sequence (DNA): TGTGCCAGCAGTGACCCACTAGGGGATTTGAACACTGAAGCTTTCTTT.

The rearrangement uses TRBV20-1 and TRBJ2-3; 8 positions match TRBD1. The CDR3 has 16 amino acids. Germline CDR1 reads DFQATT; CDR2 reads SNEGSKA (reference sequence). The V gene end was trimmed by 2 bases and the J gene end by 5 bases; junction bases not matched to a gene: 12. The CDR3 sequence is CSARTPGQEPLDTQYF. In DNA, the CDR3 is TGCAGTGCTAGAACCCCGGGACAGGAGCCCTTAGATACGCAGTATTTT.

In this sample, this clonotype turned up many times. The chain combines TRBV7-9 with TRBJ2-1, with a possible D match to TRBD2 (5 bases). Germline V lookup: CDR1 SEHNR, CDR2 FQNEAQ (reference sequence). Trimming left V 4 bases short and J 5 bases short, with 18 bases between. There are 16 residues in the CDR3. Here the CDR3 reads CASSSPPSDGDNEQFF. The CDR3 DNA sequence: TGTGCCAGCAGCTCCCCTCCCTCGGACGGGGACAATGAGCAGTTCTTC.